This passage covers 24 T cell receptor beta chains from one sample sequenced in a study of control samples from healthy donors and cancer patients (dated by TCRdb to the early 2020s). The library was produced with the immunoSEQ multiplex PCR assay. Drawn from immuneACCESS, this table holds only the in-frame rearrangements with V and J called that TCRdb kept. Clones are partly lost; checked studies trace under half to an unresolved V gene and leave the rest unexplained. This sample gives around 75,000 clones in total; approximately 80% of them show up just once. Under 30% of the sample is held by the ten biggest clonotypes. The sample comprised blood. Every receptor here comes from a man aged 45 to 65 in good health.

DNA of the CDR3: TGTGCCAGAAGCCAGGGCACAGATACGCAGTATTTT. Residues: CARSQGTDTQYF. The chain recombines TRBV2 with TRBJ2-3; the D is unclear. The CDR3 loop spans 12 amino acids. The germline gives CDR1 SNHLY, CDR2 FYNNEI. Trimming removed 9 bases from V and 1 base from J, with 8 bases in between.

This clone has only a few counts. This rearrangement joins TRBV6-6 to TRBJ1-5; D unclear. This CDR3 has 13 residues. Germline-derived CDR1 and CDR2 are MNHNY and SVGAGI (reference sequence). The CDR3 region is CASQESYNQPQHF. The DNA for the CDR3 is TGTGCGAGCCAGGAGAGCTACAATCAGCCCCAGCATTTT.

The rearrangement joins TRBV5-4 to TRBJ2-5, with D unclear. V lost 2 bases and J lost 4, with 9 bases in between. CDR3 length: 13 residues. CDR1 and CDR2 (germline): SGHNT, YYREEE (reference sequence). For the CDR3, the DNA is TGTGCCAGCAGCTTAGACGAGCTAGAGACCCAGTACTTC. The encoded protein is CASSLDELETQYF.

The CDR3 loop is CASSPRQGYNEQFF. CDR3 coding DNA: TGTGCCAGCTCACCACGGCAGGGCTACAATGAGCAGTTCTTC. V and J are TRBV18 and TRBJ2-1; weak D call: TRBD1 (5 bases). Trimming pared 1 base from V and 3 bases from J, leaving 7 bases between. The CDR3 extends over 14 amino acids. Per germline, CDR1 KGHSH and CDR2 LQKENI.

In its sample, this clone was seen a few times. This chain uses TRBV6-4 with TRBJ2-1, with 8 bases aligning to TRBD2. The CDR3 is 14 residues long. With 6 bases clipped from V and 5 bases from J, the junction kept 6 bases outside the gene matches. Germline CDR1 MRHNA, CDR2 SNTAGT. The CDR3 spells CASSATSEHNEQFF. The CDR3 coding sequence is TGTGCCAGCAGCGCGACTAGCGAACACAATGAGCAGTTCTTC.

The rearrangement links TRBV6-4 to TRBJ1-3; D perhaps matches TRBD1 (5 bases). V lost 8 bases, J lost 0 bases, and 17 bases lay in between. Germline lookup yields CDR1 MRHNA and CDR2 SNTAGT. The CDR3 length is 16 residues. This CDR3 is CASGATYRVSGNTIYF. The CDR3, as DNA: TGTGCCAGCGGGGCGACGTATAGAGTCTCTGGAAACACCATATATTTT.

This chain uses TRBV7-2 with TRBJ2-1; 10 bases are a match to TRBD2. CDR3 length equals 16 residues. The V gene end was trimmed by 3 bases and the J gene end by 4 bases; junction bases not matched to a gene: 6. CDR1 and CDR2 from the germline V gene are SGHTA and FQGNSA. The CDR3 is CASSLEGLAEYNEQFF. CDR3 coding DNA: TGTGCCAGCAGCTTGGAAGGACTAGCGGAATACAATGAGCAGTTCTTC.

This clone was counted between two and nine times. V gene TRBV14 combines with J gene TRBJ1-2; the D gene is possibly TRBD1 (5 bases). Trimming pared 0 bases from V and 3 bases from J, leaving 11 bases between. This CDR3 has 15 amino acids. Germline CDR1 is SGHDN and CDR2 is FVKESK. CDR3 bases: TGTGCCAGCAGCCAAGAACCCAGGGAGGACTATGGCTACACCTTC. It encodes CASSQEPREDYGYTF.

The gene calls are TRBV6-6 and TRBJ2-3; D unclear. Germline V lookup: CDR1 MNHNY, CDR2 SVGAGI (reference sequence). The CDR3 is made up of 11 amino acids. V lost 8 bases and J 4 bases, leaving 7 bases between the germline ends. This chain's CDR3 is CASGVSDTQYF. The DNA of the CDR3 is TGTGCCAGCGGGGTATCAGATACGCAGTATTTT.

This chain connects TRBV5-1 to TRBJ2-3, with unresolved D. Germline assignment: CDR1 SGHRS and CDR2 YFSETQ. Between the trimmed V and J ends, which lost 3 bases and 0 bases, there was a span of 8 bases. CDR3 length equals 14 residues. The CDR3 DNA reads TGCGCCAGCAGCTCAACGGATAGCACAGATACGCAGTATTTT. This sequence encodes CASSSTDSTDTQYF.

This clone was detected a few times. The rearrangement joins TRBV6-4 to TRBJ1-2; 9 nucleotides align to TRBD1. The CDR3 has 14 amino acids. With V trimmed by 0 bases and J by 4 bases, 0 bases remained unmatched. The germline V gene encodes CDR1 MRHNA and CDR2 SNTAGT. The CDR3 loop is CASSDSTGGYGYTF. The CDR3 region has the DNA TGTGCCAGCAGTGACTCGACAGGGGGCTATGGCTACACCTTC.

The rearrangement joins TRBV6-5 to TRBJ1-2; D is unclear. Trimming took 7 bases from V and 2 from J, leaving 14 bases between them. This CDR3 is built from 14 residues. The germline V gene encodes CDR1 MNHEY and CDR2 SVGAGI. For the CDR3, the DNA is TGTGCCAGCACCTCCTCGCGGTTGAACTATGGCTACACCTTC. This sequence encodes CASTSSRLNYGYTF.

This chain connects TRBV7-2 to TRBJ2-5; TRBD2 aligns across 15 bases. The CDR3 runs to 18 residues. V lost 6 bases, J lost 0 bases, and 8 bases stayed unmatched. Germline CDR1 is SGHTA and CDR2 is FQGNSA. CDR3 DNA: TGTGCCAGCAGTGCGGGACTAGCGGGGGGCAAGTACCAAGAGACCCAGTACTTC. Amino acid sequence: CASSAGLAGGKYQETQYF.

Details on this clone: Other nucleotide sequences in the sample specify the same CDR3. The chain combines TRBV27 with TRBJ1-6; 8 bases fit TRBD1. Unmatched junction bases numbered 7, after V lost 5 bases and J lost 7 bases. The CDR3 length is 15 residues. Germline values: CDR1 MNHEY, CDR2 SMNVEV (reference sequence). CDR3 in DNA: TGTGCCAGCAGTGGCGGACAGGGAGGGAATTCACCCCTCCACTTT. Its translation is CASSGGQGGNSPLHF.

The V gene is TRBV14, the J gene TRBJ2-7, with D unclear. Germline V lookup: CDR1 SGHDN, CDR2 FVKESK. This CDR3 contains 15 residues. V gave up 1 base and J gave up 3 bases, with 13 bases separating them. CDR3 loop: CASSQGGTAFYEQYF. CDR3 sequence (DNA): TGTGCCAGCAGCCAAGGAGGAACAGCTTTCTACGAGCAGTACTTC. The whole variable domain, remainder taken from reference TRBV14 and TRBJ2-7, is EAGVTQFPSHSVIEKGQTVTLRCDPISGHDNLYWYRRVMGKEIKFLLHFVKESKQDESGMPNNRFLAERTGGTYSTLKVQPAELEDSGVYFCASSQGGTAFYEQYFGPGTRLTVT.

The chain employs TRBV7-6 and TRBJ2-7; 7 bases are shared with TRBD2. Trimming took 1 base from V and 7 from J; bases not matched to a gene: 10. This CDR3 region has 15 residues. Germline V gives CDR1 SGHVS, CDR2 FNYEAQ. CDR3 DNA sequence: TGTGCCAGCAGCTTAGGCGCAGGGCGGCGGGGGGAGCAGTACTTC. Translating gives CASSLGAGRRGEQYF.

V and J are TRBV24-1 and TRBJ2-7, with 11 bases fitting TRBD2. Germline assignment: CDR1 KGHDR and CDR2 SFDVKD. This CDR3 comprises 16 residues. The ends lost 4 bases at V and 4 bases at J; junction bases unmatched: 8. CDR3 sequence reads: CATSDTTTSGSYEQYF. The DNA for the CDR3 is TGTGCCACCAGTGACACAACTACTAGCGGGAGTTACGAGCAGTACTTC.

CDR3 protein: CASSLGGGETQYF. DNA of the CDR3: TGTGCCAGCAGCTTGGGAGGAGGGGAGACCCAGTACTTC. The chain is built from TRBV5-4 and TRBJ2-5; TRBD2 is a possible D gene (6 bases). In germline, CDR1 is SGHNT, CDR2 YYREEE (reference sequence). CDR3 length: 13 amino acids. V was clipped by 0 bases and J by 5 bases, with 8 bases between them.

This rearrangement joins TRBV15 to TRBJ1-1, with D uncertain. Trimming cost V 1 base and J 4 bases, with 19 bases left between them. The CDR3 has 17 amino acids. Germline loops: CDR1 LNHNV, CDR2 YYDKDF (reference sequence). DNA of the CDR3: TGTGCCACCAGCAGAGGGGGAATGTCGACGGAGGCCACTGAAGCTTTCTTT. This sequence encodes CATSRGGMSTEATEAFF.

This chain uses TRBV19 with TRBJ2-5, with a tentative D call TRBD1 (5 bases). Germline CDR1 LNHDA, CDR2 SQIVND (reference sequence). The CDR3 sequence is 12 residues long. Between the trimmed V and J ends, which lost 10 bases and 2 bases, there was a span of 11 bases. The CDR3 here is CAKRRTQETQYF. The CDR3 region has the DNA TGTGCCAAACGACGGACACAAGAGACCCAGTACTTC.

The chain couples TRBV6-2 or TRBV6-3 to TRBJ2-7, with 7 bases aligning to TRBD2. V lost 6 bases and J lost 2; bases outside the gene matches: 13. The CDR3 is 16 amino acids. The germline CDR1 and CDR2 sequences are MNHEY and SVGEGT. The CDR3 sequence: CASSRAGSGWTYEQYF. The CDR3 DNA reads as TGTGCCAGCAGCCGAGCCGGTAGCGGGTGGACCTACGAGCAGTACTTC.

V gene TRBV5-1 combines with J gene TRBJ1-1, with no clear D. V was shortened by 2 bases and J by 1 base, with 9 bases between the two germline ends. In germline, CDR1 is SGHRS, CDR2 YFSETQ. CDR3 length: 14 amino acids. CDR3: CASSFVGENTEAFF. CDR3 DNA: TGCGCCAGCAGCTTCGTGGGTGAGAACACTGAAGCTTTCTTT.

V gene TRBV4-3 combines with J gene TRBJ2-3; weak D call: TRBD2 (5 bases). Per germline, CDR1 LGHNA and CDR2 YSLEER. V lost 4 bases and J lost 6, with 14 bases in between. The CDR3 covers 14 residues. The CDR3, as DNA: TGCGCCAGCAGCCGAGGACTTCCTCGGGATACGCAGTATTTT. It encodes CASSRGLPRDTQYF.

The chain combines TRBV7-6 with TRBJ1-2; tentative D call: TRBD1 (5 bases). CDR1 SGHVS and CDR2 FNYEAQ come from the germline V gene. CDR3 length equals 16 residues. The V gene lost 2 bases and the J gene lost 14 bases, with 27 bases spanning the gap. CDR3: CASSLFHRGGIGQWTF. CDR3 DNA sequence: TGTGCCAGCAGCTTATTTCATAGGGGTGGTATAGGCCAATGGACCTTC.